These 3 T cell receptor beta chains share one sample of origin, sequenced in a study of blood T cells in healthy people across ages. Primers used in a second PCR of about 6 to 11 cycles were a sample-barcoded 5' primer and a J-beta primer mix. TCRdb reanalysed the 5' RACE reads using MiXCR and keeps one entry per CDR3 protein. The data show around 1.5 million distinct CDR3 sequences, with around 59% seen just once and under 8.5% held by the top ten. The sequenced sample consisted of blood. The receptors were sampled from a man aged 18 to 35 in good health.

The chain couples TRBV20-1 to TRBJ2-7, with 9 nucleotides matching TRBD1. The junction had 5 bases not matched to a gene; V was cut back by 5 bases and J by 3 bases. CDR3 length: 13 amino acids. CDR1 and CDR2 from the germline V gene are DFQATT and SNEGSKA (reference sequence). In DNA, the CDR3 is TGCAGTGCTCCCCCGGGACAGGGCTACGAGCAGTACTTC. It yields the protein CSAPPGQGYEQYF.

The gene calls are TRBV10-3 and TRBJ2-3; no firm D call. CDR3 length equals 15 residues. Trimming left V 7 bases short and J 0 bases short, with 14 bases between. Germline V gene lookup returns CDR1 ENHRY and CDR2 SYGVKD. The CDR3 protein is CAIKSGQASTDTQYF. CDR3 bases: TGTGCCATCAAATCAGGTCAGGCTAGCACAGATACGCAGTATTTT.

This chain joins TRBV20-1 and TRBJ1-5; D possibly corresponds to TRBD1 (5 bases). CDR3 length: 15 amino acids. V lost 6 bases and J lost 0, with 15 bases in between. Germline V lookup: CDR1 DFQATT, CDR2 SNEGSKA (reference sequence). CDR3 DNA sequence: TGCAGTGCCCCGGCCCCAGGGAGTAGCAATCAGCCCCAGCATTTT. Protein sequence: CSAPAPGSSNQPQHF.